This T cell receptor beta chain was sequenced in a study of identical twins. This clonotype appeared a few times. In TCRdb, the 5' RACE reads were re-called with MiXCR into one record per CDR3 protein. The table shows roughly 220,000 distinct CDR3 sequences, with 5.5% to 7.5% occurring only once. This CDR3 spans 14 amino acids. V dropped 5 bases and J dropped 7 bases, with 15 bases sitting between them. This sample was also put to use in a study of T cells expressing NK-cell markers.

Sequenced input: CD8+ T cells sorted from blood. The sequence derives from a woman under 30 in good health. This chain uses TRBV12-3 or TRBV12-4 with TRBJ1-5; D not resolved. The CDR3 bases are TGTGCCAGCAGTCCCTTGACCCCACAGCAGCCCCAGCATTTT. Translation: CASSPLTPQQPQHF.